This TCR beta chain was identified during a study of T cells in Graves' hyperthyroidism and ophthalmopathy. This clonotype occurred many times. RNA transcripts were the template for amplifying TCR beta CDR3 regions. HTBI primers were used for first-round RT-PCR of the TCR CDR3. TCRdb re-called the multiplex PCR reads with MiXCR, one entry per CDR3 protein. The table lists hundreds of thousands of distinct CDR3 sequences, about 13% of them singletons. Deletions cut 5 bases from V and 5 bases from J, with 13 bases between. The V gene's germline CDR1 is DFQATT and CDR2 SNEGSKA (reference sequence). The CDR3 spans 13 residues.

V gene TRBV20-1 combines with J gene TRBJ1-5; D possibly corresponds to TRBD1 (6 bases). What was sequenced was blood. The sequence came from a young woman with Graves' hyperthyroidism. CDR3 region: CSAAEQGDQPQHF. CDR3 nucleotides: TGCAGTGCTGCCGAACAGGGAGATCAGCCCCAGCATTTT.